This TCR beta chain was recovered during a study of shared clonotypes between healthy human individuals. In its sample, this clone was seen once. Clones were read by immunoSEQ multiplex PCR, and TCRdb kept only the in-frame ones, dropping some. The sample holds hundreds of thousands of clones; roughly 80% are singletons and the top ten take approximately 13%. Trimming took 2 bases from V and 6 from J; bases not matched to a gene: 9. Germline-derived CDR1 and CDR2 are SGHTA and FQGNSA. The CDR3 is 15 amino acids. This receptor was obtained from a woman aged 40 to 49 in good health. Some clones in this sample may be carry-over from other donors' samples. The chain carries TRBV7-2 and TRBJ2-7, with TRBD1 matching over 8 bases. Sequencing was done on a sample of PBMCs. CDR3 coding DNA: TGTGCCAGCAGCTTATCTGGACAGGGCTCAGGCGAGCAGTACTTC. It encodes CASSLSGQGSGEQYF.